This T cell receptor (beta chain) was identified in a study of shared clonotypes between healthy human individuals. Background on the study: In total, the donors were a couple of women and a few men aged 18 to 49.

An assay was performed, and its level was deep. Methods used by the authors: ImmunoSEQ sequences covered only the junction and lacked quality scores; filtering therefore differed. TCRdb's copy holds only in-frame clones and misses some; the assay was immunoSEQ multiplex PCR. V and J calls and clone size follow that table, whereas D and trimming were derived from the DNA. The sample shows 850,000 to 1,200,000 clones, about 76% of them seen only once. CDR1 SGHTA and CDR2 FQGNSA come from the germline V gene. V dropped 0 bases and J dropped 6 bases, with 4 bases sitting between them. This CDR3 spans 12 amino acids.

This clonotype originated in a man younger than 35 in good health. Material for sequencing was memory CD4+ T cells sorted from blood. The subset was: CD45RA-negative fraction. The chain links TRBV7-2 to TRBJ2-3, with D unresolved. The CDR3: CASSLAYDTQYF. Written as DNA, the CDR3 is TGTGCCAGCAGCTTAGCTTACGATACGCAGTATTTT.